The T cell receptor beta chain described here comes from a study of identifying expanded T cells in peripheral blood. Healthy donors had no documented immune events, such as infections, while sampled. The CDR3 loop spans 14 amino acids. Germline assignment: CDR1 MNHNS and CDR2 SASEGT. V shed 3 bases and J shed 10 bases, with 16 bases lying between them. Profiled with immunoSEQ multiplex PCR; TCRdb holds only in-frame clones, not every one. The table records tens of thousands of clones, roughly 90% of them present only once. The sample consisted of blood. This TCR derives from a person aged 18 to 69 in good health. The chain uses TRBV6-1 and TRBJ2-1, with D perhaps TRBD2 (5 bases). The CDR3 DNA follows: TGTGCCAGCAGTGACACAATACTAGTCGGCGAGCAGTTCTTC. It translates to CASSDTILVGEQFF.